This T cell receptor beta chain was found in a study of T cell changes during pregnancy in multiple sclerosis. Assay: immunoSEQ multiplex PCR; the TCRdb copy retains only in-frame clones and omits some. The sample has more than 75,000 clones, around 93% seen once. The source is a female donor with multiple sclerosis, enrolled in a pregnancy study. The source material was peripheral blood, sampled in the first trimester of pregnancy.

The CDR3 sequence: CASSLTSGSSYEQYF. The CDR3 nucleotides are TGTGCCAGCAGTCTGACTAGCGGCAGCTCCTACGAGCAGTACTTC. V usage is TRBV28 and J usage is TRBJ2-7; 9 bases match TRBD2. The CDR3 spans 15 residues. V lost 5 bases, J lost 0 bases, and 5 bases stayed unmatched. Germline V lookup: CDR1 MDHEN, CDR2 SYDVKM.